What follows are 8 T cell receptor beta chains derived from one specimen sequenced in a study of blood T cell repertoires in COVID-19. Using immunoSEQ multiplex PCR, the repertoire was profiled, and TCRdb retains in-frame clones only, with some absent. Among hundreds of thousands of clones listed, approximately 88% were seen once. Sequencing was done on a sample of peripheral blood. The receptors stem from a woman in her forties or fifties with active or convalescent COVID-19.

The chain joins TRBV7-9 to TRBJ2-7; 9 bases match TRBD1. Germline-derived CDR1 and CDR2 are SEHNR and FQNEAQ (reference sequence). Trimming took 5 bases from V and 1 from J; bases not matched to a gene: 3. The length of the CDR3 is 14 residues. CDR3 coding DNA: TGTGCCAGCAGCCTCGGGACAGGGTCCTACGAGCAGTACTTC. Protein sequence: CASSLGTGSYEQYF.

This clone came up a few times. The chain combines TRBV21-1 with TRBJ2-1; the table's TRBD2 call for D was not verified on the DNA. TRBV21-1 counts as a pseudogene. The CDR3 is 14 amino acids. CDR3 sequence: CASRSGRKDNEQFF. CDR3 nucleotide sequence: TGTGCCAGCAGAAGCGGGAGAAAAGACAATGAGCAGTTCTTC.

DNA of the CDR3: TGTGCCAGCAGCCTTAGATGGACAGGGTCGAACACTGAAGCTTTCTTT. Translation gives CASSLRWTGSNTEAFF. The gene calls are TRBV5-6 and TRBJ1-1; 8 nucleotides match TRBD1. Unmatched junction bases numbered 9, after V lost 4 bases and J lost 1 base. Germline V gene lookup returns CDR1 SGHDT and CDR2 YYEEEE. The length of the CDR3 is 16 residues.

The chain has TRBV30 and TRBJ1-6; D is perhaps TRBD1 (6 bases). This CDR3 has 14 amino acids. Trimming shortened V by 0 bases and J by 3 bases, and 6 bases separated the two germline ends. Germline CDR1 GTSNPN, CDR2 SVGIG (reference sequence). The CDR3 here is CAWSVQGYNSPLHF. DNA for the CDR3: TGTGCCTGGAGTGTACAGGGCTATAATTCACCCCTCCACTTT.

This sequence joins TRBV7-9 and TRBJ1-1; D may be TRBD1 (5 bases). The CDR3 totals 14 residues. With 3 bases removed from V and 3 bases from J, the gap between germline ends came to 11 bases. In germline, CDR1 is SEHNR, CDR2 FQNEAQ (reference sequence). The CDR3 DNA follows: TGTGCCAGCAGCTTTGCGGGGGGGGACACTGAAGCTTTCTTT. It specifies CASSFAGGDTEAFF.

The V call is TRBV21-1, the J call TRBJ2-7; the D call TRBD2 from the table was never checked on the DNA. TRBV21-1 counts as a pseudogene. The CDR3 sequence is 14 residues long. The CDR3 is CASSKRLADYEQYF. The CDR3 nucleotides read TGTGCCAGCAGCAAACGACTAGCGGATTACGAGCAGTACTTC.

DNA of the CDR3: TGTGCTAGTGGTTTGGTAAGGGGGACAGGGACGGCGAGCAATCAGCCCCAGCATTTT. It encodes CASGLVRGTGTASNQPQHF. This chain connects TRBV12-5 to TRBJ1-5; 9 nucleotides line up with TRBD1. Germline values: CDR1 LGHNT, CDR2 FRNRAP. The CDR3 covers 19 residues. J gave up 1 base and V 0 bases, and 10 bases lay outside the gene matches. Full variable domain (rest looked up from reference TRBV12-5 and TRBJ1-5): DARVTQTPRHKVTEMGQEVTMRCQPILGHNTVFWYRQTMMQGLELLAYFRNRAPLDDSGMPKDRFSAEMPDATLATLKIQPSEPRDSAVYFCASGLVRGTGTASNQPQHFGDGTRLSIL.

The rearrangement uses TRBV7-3 and TRBJ1-4; 10 bases align to TRBD1. Germline V gene sequence: CDR1 SGHTA, CDR2 FQGTGA. There are 17 residues in the CDR3. V was clipped by 5 bases and J by 3 bases; unmatched bases: 9. The CDR3 region has the DNA TGTGCCAGCAGCCCCGAGACAGGGGGCGCGGCTAATGAAAAACTGTTTTTT. Translation gives CASSPETGGAANEKLFF.